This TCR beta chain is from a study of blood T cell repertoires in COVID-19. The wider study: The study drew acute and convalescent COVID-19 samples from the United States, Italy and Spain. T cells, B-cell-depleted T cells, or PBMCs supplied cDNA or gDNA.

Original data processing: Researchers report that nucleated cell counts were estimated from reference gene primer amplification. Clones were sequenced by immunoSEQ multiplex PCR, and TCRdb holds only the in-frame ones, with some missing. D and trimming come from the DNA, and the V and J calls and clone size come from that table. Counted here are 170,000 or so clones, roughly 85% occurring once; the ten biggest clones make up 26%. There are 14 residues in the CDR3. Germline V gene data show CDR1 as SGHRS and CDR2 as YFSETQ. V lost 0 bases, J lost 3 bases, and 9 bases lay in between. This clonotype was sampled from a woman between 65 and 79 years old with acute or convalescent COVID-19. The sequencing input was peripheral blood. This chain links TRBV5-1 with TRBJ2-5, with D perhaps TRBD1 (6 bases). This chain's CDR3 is CASSLGQAEETQYF. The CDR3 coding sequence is TGCGCCAGCAGCTTGGGACAGGCTGAAGAGACCCAGTACTTC.